These 20 T cell receptor beta chains share one sample of origin, sequenced in a study of T cell responses to AZD1222 COVID-19 vaccine. Sequenced by immunoSEQ multiplex PCR; TCRdb stores in-frame clones only, minus some. The sample holds some 160,000 clones, approximately 90% seen once. Sample: peripheral blood, taken on day 0 of AZD1222 vaccination. The receptor source for this set is an adult in good health.

The J gene is TRBJ1-1, the V gene TRBV24-1; D is unresolved. The germline CDR1 and CDR2 sequences are KGHDR and SFDVKD. Between the trimmed V and J ends, which lost 7 bases and 1 base, there was a span of 6 bases. The CDR3 runs to 12 residues. In DNA form, the CDR3 reads TGTGCCACCAGCGATCAGAACACTGAAGCTTTCTTT. It codes for CATSDQNTEAFF.

The chain employs TRBV7-2 and TRBJ2-3; D gene ambiguous. Germline assignment: CDR1 SGHTA and CDR2 FQGNSA. The CDR3 sequence is 15 residues long. V was clipped by 5 bases and J by 0 bases, with 12 bases between them. CDR3 bases: TGTGCCAGCAGCCCCCTGGGTGCTAGCACAGATACGCAGTATTTT. Its protein product is CASSPLGASTDTQYF.

The genes are TRBV14 and TRBJ1-2; D unresolved. In germline, CDR1 is SGHDN, CDR2 FVKESK. V was trimmed by 1 base and J by 9 bases, leaving 9 bases between them. The CDR3 loop spans 12 amino acids. The CDR3 protein is CASSQGRWSYTF. The CDR3 nucleotides read TGTGCCAGCAGCCAAGGACGATGGAGCTACACCTTC.

The J gene is TRBJ2-1, the V gene TRBV11-2, with TRBD2 matching 13 bases. The CDR3 loop spans 17 amino acids. V was pared by 5 bases and J by 6 bases, with 10 bases of the junction left unmatched. The germline V gene has CDR1 SGHAT and CDR2 FQNNGV. This chain's CDR3 is CASSLPPGLAGINEQFF. The CDR3 region has the DNA TGTGCCAGCAGCCTCCCCCCGGGACTAGCGGGAATCAATGAGCAGTTCTTC.

The chain joins TRBV28 to TRBJ2-1; D is ambiguous. The CDR3 runs 13 residues. Germline V gene sequence: CDR1 MDHEN, CDR2 SYDVKM. V was pared by 5 bases and J by 7 bases, with 12 bases between. CDR3: CASSAQTRNEQFF. DNA for the CDR3: TGTGCCAGCAGTGCACAGACAAGGAATGAGCAGTTCTTC.

The V and J genes are TRBV6-5 and TRBJ2-3, with D unresolved. This CDR3 has 15 amino acids. Germline assignment: CDR1 MNHEY and CDR2 SVGAGI. V was clipped by 6 bases and J by 5 bases, with 18 bases between them. The CDR3 spells CASRTHGSPGDTQYF. CDR3 nucleotides: TGTGCCAGCAGAACCCACGGGTCTCCCGGAGATACGCAGTATTTT.

The chain combines TRBV9 with TRBJ1-4; tentatively, D is TRBD1 (6 bases). This CDR3 region has 17 residues. The germline V and J ends were trimmed by 0 bases and 8 bases, with 20 bases remaining between them. Per the germline V gene, CDR1 is SGDLS and CDR2 is YYNGEE. In nucleotides, the CDR3 is TGTGCCAGCAGCGTAGATTCGAGAGGCAGGGGAGGGGAAAAACTGTTTTTT. It is translated as CASSVDSRGRGGEKLFF.

CDR3 sequence: CASSLEGAGNSYEQYF. The CDR3 coding sequence is TGTGCCAGCAGCTTAGAGGGGGCAGGGAACTCCTACGAGCAGTACTTC. The chain is built from TRBV11-2 and TRBJ2-7; the D gene is possibly TRBD1 (6 bases). The CDR3 has 16 amino acids. Trimming took off 0 bases at V and 0 bases at J, with 12 bases between the two ends. Germline lookup yields CDR1 SGHAT and CDR2 FQNNGV.

V is TRBV19 and J is TRBJ1-1; 7 nucleotides line up with TRBD1. Germline V gene lookup returns CDR1 LNHDA and CDR2 SQIVND (reference sequence). V dropped 4 bases and J dropped 5; count of bases not matched to a gene: 7. The CDR3 has 14 amino acids. The CDR3 DNA is TGTGCCAGTAGTACCTCGACAGGGTCGACTGAAGCTTTCTTT. As protein: CASSTSTGSTEAFF.

The chain carries TRBV28 and TRBJ1-5, with D tentatively TRBD1 (5 bases). Germline V gives CDR1 MDHEN, CDR2 SYDVKM. The CDR3 runs to 12 residues. V lost 6 bases and J lost 6, with 9 bases in between. The CDR3 loop reads CASSQGTQPQHF. Written as DNA, the CDR3 is TGTGCCAGCAGCCAGGGAACTCAGCCCCAGCATTTT.

This chain joins TRBV9 and TRBJ2-2; a weak D match, TRBD2 (6 bases). There are 16 residues in the CDR3. V dropped 4 bases and J dropped 6 bases, with 19 bases sitting between them. CDR1 is SGDLS, CDR2 YYNGEE, per germline. CDR3 in DNA: TGTGCCAGCAGCACACGCGGGGAGTGGCTGGCCGGGGAGCTGTTTTTT. It specifies CASSTRGEWLAGELFF.

The genes are TRBV24-1 and TRBJ2-3, with D unresolved. CDR3 length: 13 amino acids. V was cut by 5 bases and J by 4 bases, with 9 bases left in between. CDR1 and CDR2 from the germline V gene are KGHDR and SFDVKD. The DNA of the CDR3 is TGTGCCACCAGTGCAATGGACCCAGATACGCAGTATTTT. It translates to CATSAMDPDTQYF.

The chain carries TRBV7-2 and TRBJ1-1, with TRBD1 as a possible D gene (5 bases). V lost 5 bases and J 1 base, leaving 11 bases between the germline ends. Germline values: CDR1 SGHTA, CDR2 FQGNSA. The CDR3 has 14 residues. This chain's CDR3 is CASSLLGANTEAFF. For the CDR3, the DNA is TGTGCCAGCAGCCTCTTAGGGGCGAACACTGAAGCTTTCTTT.

The chain couples TRBV5-1 to TRBJ2-1; no definite D call. The CDR3 is 11 residues long. Germline V gene lookup returns CDR1 SGHRS and CDR2 YFSETQ. V lost 0 bases to trimming and J lost 8 bases, with 3 bases between them. CDR3 region: CASSLDYEQFF. Here the CDR3 DNA reads TGCGCCAGCAGCTTGGATTATGAGCAGTTCTTC.

The chain recombines TRBV28 with TRBJ2-7, with D tentatively TRBD1 (6 bases). Germline-derived CDR1 and CDR2 are MDHEN and SYDVKM. V lost 10 bases to trimming and J lost 3 bases, with 16 bases between them. CDR3 length: 13 amino acids. Written as DNA, the CDR3 is TGTGCCACCCAGGGGACCCGTAGCTACGAGCAGTACTTC. Protein: CATQGTRSYEQYF.

This chain joins TRBV7-9 and TRBJ2-2; TRBD2 matches at 7 bases. The V and J ends lost 2 bases and 7 bases, in that order; junction bases with no gene match: 4. There are 14 residues in the CDR3. Germline-derived CDR1 and CDR2 are SEHNR and FQNEAQ (reference sequence). DNA of the CDR3: TGTGCCAGCAGCTTACTTACTAGCGACGGGGAGCTGTTTTTT. Its protein is CASSLLTSDGELFF.

The chain has TRBV19 and TRBJ1-5; the D gene is possibly TRBD1 (6 bases). Germline V CDR1 and CDR2: LNHDA, SQIVND (reference sequence). This CDR3 contains 15 residues. The V gene lost 0 bases and the J gene lost 5 bases, with 11 bases spanning the gap. The CDR3 region is CASSIEGAGDQPQHF. The CDR3 DNA reads TGTGCCAGTAGTATAGAGGGTGCAGGGGATCAGCCCCAGCATTTT.

This chain connects TRBV5-1 to TRBJ2-3; D may be TRBD1 (5 bases). The V end was cut by 4 bases, the J end by 0 bases, with 9 bases between. This CDR3 is built from 14 residues. Germline CDR1 SGHRS, CDR2 YFSETQ. As DNA, the CDR3 is TGCGCCAGCAGCCAGACAGAAAGCACAGATACGCAGTATTTT. Translated, it gives CASSQTESTDTQYF.

The chain has TRBV7-3 and TRBJ2-1, with 10 bases aligning to TRBD2. This CDR3 has 15 residues. With V trimmed by 5 bases and J by 3 bases, 4 bases remained unmatched. In germline, CDR1 is SGHTA, CDR2 FQGTGA. DNA of the CDR3: TGTGCCAGCAGCCCAGCGGGGGGGGTCTACAATGAGCAGTTCTTC. Protein product: CASSPAGGVYNEQFF.

V gene TRBV5-1 combines with J gene TRBJ1-1; no reliable D call. V was cut by 0 bases and J by 7 bases, with 19 bases left in between. In germline, CDR1 is SGHRS, CDR2 YFSETQ. The CDR3 contains 16 residues. This chain's CDR3 is CASSLALSGLVSEAFF. DNA of the CDR3: TGCGCCAGCAGCTTGGCTCTTTCCGGGTTAGTCAGTGAAGCTTTCTTT.